Detailed here is one T cell receptor (beta chain). Its antigen remains unidentified. This entry is derived from a study of T cell responses to AZD1222 COVID-19 vaccine. Study-level results: White British people made up most donors, females outnumbered males, and clonal diversity was possibly underestimated. Without day 14 samples, only post-peak T cell repertoires were studied.

The repertoire was sequenced with immunoSEQ multiplex PCR; TCRdb's copy has only in-frame clones and lacks some. The sample lists fewer than 100,000 clones, roughly 85% occurring once. J lost 0 bases, V lost 1 base, and 16 bases had no gene match. Germline CDR1 reads MGHRA; CDR2 reads YSYEKL. This CDR3 contains 21 residues. Recipients boosted at about 4 weeks or about 12 weeks are pooled. The gene calls are TRBV4-1 and TRBJ2-3, with TRBD2 matching 10 bases. The source of this sequence is an adult who received the AZD1222 COVID-19 vaccine. Sequencing used peripheral blood, obtained 28 days after the second AZD1222 dose. The CDR3 sequence: CASSQGGFLAGVHPSTDTQYF. CDR3 nucleotide sequence: TGCGCCAGCAGCCAAGGGGGTTTCCTAGCGGGGGTGCATCCTAGCACAGATACGCAGTATTTT.